The 15 T cell receptor beta chains given below trace back to one sample, sequenced in a study of cytomegalovirus exposure and HLA in healthy donors. The PCR used 60 Vbeta and 13 Jbeta primers. The table came from immunoSEQ multiplex PCR; TCRdb's copy has only in-frame clones and leaves some out. The table has around 230,000 clones, 82% seen once. The sequencing sample was made of PBMCs. These receptors were obtained from a man in his forties in good health and CMV-seropositive.

The chain is built from TRBV7-6 and TRBJ2-5; a weak D match, TRBD2 (6 bases). V was pared by 0 bases and J by 6 bases, with 20 bases between. Germline CDR1 and CDR2: SGHVS and FNYEAQ. This CDR3 has 17 amino acids. CDR3 sequence: CASSLAMTRAGRQTQYF. The DNA for the CDR3 is TGTGCCAGCAGCTTAGCCATGACTAGGGCGGGTCGGCAGACCCAGTACTTC.

The CDR3 nucleotides are TGTGCCAGCAGTGTCAGGGGACAGGGGGCGAACACCGGGGAGCTGTTTTTT. Translating it yields CASSVRGQGANTGELFF. V gene TRBV6-1 combines with J gene TRBJ2-2; 11 nucleotides line up with TRBD1. The CDR3 covers 17 residues. CDR1 is MNHNS and CDR2 is SASEGT in the germline V gene. Trimming at V came to 4 bases and at J to 0 bases, leaving 4 bases not matched to a gene.

The chain has TRBV10-3 and TRBJ2-2, with 7 nucleotides matching TRBD2. The CDR3 runs to 15 residues. The ends lost 8 bases at V and 0 bases at J; junction bases unmatched: 6. Germline V gives CDR1 ENHRY, CDR2 SYGVKD. CDR3 bases: TGTGCCATCGGCGTTAGCGGGTCGAACACCGGGGAGCTGTTTTTT. It yields the protein CAIGVSGSNTGELFF.

Worth noting for this clone: A read error may produce the germline difference seen at one junction end. This rearrangement joins TRBV7-7 to TRBJ1-1; D gene uncertain. The V gene's germline CDR1 is SSHAT and CDR2 FNYEAQ (reference sequence). This CDR3 contains 13 residues. CDR3 loop: CASSEGMNTEAFF. CDR3 bases: TGTGCTAGCAGCGAGGGAATGAACACTGAAGCTTTCTTT.

The chain employs TRBV5-6 and TRBJ1-3; a weak D match, TRBD1 (6 bases). The V end lost 0 bases, the J end lost 11 bases, and 15 bases lay between the germline ends. Germline lookup yields CDR1 SGHDT and CDR2 YYEEEE. This CDR3 region has 14 residues. The CDR3 sequence is CASSLDWTAGAIYF. In DNA form, the CDR3 reads TGTGCCAGCAGCTTGGATTGGACCGCAGGGGCCATATATTTT.

The J gene is TRBJ2-3, the V gene TRBV6-1; 8 bases line up with TRBD1. The junction had 12 bases not matched to a gene; V was cut back by 2 bases and J by 5 bases. This CDR3 spans 17 amino acids. CDR1 MNHNS and CDR2 SASEGT come from the germline V gene. The CDR3 region is CASSEHFRQGAGDTQYF. CDR3 sequence (DNA): TGTGCCAGCAGTGAACATTTCAGGCAGGGGGCTGGAGATACGCAGTATTTT.

This sequence joins TRBV7-9 and TRBJ2-7; a weak D match, TRBD1 (6 bases). This CDR3 comprises 14 residues. Germline CDR1 and CDR2: SEHNR and FQNEAQ (reference sequence). V was shortened by 6 bases and J by 1 base, with 13 bases between the two germline ends. The CDR3 bases are TGTGCCAGCAGTTCCCCCCAGGGGTCCTACGAGCAGTACTTC. This gives the protein CASSSPQGSYEQYF.

J is TRBJ2-1 and V is TRBV5-4, with D unresolved. The CDR3 spans 12 residues. Trimming took off 4 bases at V and 2 bases at J, with 4 bases between the two ends. The germline V gene has CDR1 SGHNT and CDR2 YYREEE (reference sequence). CDR3 nucleotide sequence: TGTGCCAGCAGCGTCACCTACAATGAGCAGTTCTTC. It codes for CASSVTYNEQFF.

The chain is built from TRBV10-1 and TRBJ2-2; the D is unclear. V was pared by 3 bases and J by 4 bases, with 15 bases between. This CDR3 is built from 16 residues. Germline V gene sequence: CDR1 WNHNN, CDR2 SYGVQD (reference sequence). CDR3 region: CASSDSRINPTGELFF. The CDR3 DNA follows: TGCGCCAGCAGTGATTCGCGTATTAACCCCACCGGGGAGCTGTTTTTT.

This clone was counted once. This sequence joins TRBV11-2 and TRBJ1-2; 8 bases fit TRBD1. Per the germline V gene, CDR1 is SGHAT and CDR2 is FQNNGV. The CDR3 has 17 residues. V lost 5 bases, J lost 1 base, and 12 bases stayed unmatched. The CDR3 sequence is CASSPLAGTGYNYGYTF. CDR3 nucleotides: TGTGCCAGCAGCCCATTAGCCGGGACAGGATATAACTATGGCTACACCTTC.

This clone was counted between two and nine times. The chain carries TRBV6-5 and TRBJ1-2; 8 nucleotides agree with TRBD1. V was pared by 7 bases and J by 4 bases, with 8 bases of the junction left unmatched. The V gene's germline CDR1 is MNHEY and CDR2 SVGAGI. The CDR3 is made up of 14 amino acids. The CDR3: CASTESRGLYGYTF. The CDR3 DNA follows: TGTGCCAGCACGGAAAGCAGGGGGCTCTATGGCTACACCTTC.

This clone showed up just once. The rearrangement uses TRBV2 and TRBJ2-2; the D gene is possibly TRBD1 (6 bases). V was trimmed by 6 bases and J by 2 bases, leaving 13 bases between them. CDR3 size: 15 residues. Germline V gives CDR1 SNHLY, CDR2 FYNNEI. The CDR3 sequence is CASSLIQGNTGELFF. The CDR3 region has the DNA TGTGCCAGCAGCCTGATACAGGGTAACACCGGGGAGCTGTTTTTT.

The chain carries TRBV27 and TRBJ2-3; 9 bases are shared with TRBD1. This CDR3 has 15 residues. Per the germline V gene, CDR1 is MNHEY and CDR2 is SMNVEV (reference sequence). With V trimmed by 6 bases and J by 6 bases, 10 bases remained unmatched. The CDR3 nucleotides are TGTGCCAGCAGCAAACAACGGGACAGGGCGGATACGCAGTATTTT. Its translation: CASSKQRDRADTQYF.

The V and J genes are TRBV9 and TRBJ1-2; TRBD1 agrees at 7 bases. CDR1 SGDLS and CDR2 YYNGEE come from the germline V gene. Losses at the gene ends were 0 bases for V and 8 bases for J; bases not matched to a gene: 7. CDR3 length: 14 amino acids. CDR3 residues: CASSVGGTRGGYTF. CDR3 coding DNA: TGTGCCAGCAGCGTAGGAGGGACCAGGGGGGGCTACACCTTC.

This chain's CDR3 is CASSTPGGGGTEAFF. CDR3 DNA: TGTGCCAGCAGTACCCCAGGGGGTGGAGGCACTGAAGCTTTCTTT. V gene TRBV6-5 combines with J gene TRBJ1-1; TRBD1 matches at 7 bases. This CDR3 has 15 amino acids. Germline CDR1 and CDR2: MNHEY and SVGAGI. Trimming removed 5 bases from V and 4 bases from J; junction bases left unmatched: 10.